The 26 T cell receptor beta chains below come from one sample, sequenced in a study of identical twins. One entry per CDR3 protein results from TCRdb running MiXCR on the 5' RACE reads. The data contain roughly 720,000 distinct CDR3 sequences, about 20% of them singletons. The same specimen was also included in a second study, on T cells expressing NK-cell markers.

Specimen: PBMCs. Receptors originate from a woman aged 18-29 years in good health.

The chain links TRBV10-1 to TRBJ2-3; maybe TRBD2 (6 bases). The CDR3 length is 14 residues. V lost 6 bases to trimming and J lost 5 bases, with 15 bases between them. CDR1 is WNHNN, CDR2 SYGVQD, per germline (reference sequence). The CDR3 here is CASSSGLTIDTQYF. In nucleotides, the CDR3 is TGCGCCAGCAGCTCGGGACTGACGATAGATACGCAGTATTTT.

This clonotype was seen only a few times. The rearrangement joins TRBV4-3 to TRBJ2-7; possible D gene TRBD2, 5 bases. The V and J ends lost 0 bases and 3 bases respectively, with 9 bases between them. The CDR3 sequence is 14 residues long. Germline V gives CDR1 LGHNA, CDR2 YSLEER. In DNA, the CDR3 is TGCGCCAGCAGCCAAGATCGGGGTGTCTACGAGCAGTACTTC. Its translation is CASSQDRGVYEQYF.

The chain joins TRBV25-1 to TRBJ2-2, with 10 nucleotides matching TRBD2. This CDR3 has 16 amino acids. Germline CDR1 reads MGHDK; CDR2 reads SYGVNS. Trimming cost V 3 bases and J 6 bases; bases outside gene matches: 7. The CDR3 bases are TGTGCCAGCAGTGATCAGCGGGAGGGCCCTGCCGGGGAGCTGTTTTTT. Translated: CASSDQREGPAGELFF.

The rearrangement joins TRBV9 to TRBJ2-7; 9 positions agree with TRBD1. J was trimmed by 4 bases and V by 3 bases; bases with no gene match: 8. This CDR3 region has 15 residues. Germline V gene data show CDR1 as SGDLS and CDR2 as YYNGEE. The CDR3: CASSAGQGPVYEQYF. CDR3 coding DNA: TGTGCCAGCAGCGCCGGACAGGGGCCTGTTTACGAGCAGTACTTC.

Many counts were recorded for this clonotype. The chain uses TRBV6-1 and TRBJ2-4, with 8 bases lining up with TRBD1. The germline gives CDR1 MNHNS, CDR2 SASEGT. The V gene end was trimmed by 6 bases and the J gene end by 2 bases; junction bases not matched to a gene: 3. CDR3 length: 14 residues. The CDR3 DNA sequence: TGTGCCAGCAGGGACAGGGTTTCCAAAAACATTCAGTACTTC. It encodes CASRDRVSKNIQYF.

Notes on this clonotype: At one end, the junction sequence differs from germline, possibly due to a read error. V is TRBV12-3 or TRBV12-4 and J is TRBJ2-5; 12 bases line up with TRBD2. This CDR3 has 18 amino acids. The CDR3 bases are TGTGCCATCAGTTTAGTAGGGGGGACTAGCGGGTCCCGGGAGACCCAGTACTTC. Translation gives CAISLVGGTSGSRETQYF.

The chain is built from TRBV7-3 and TRBJ2-1, with D unclear. V was cut by 1 base and J by 3 bases, with 13 bases left in between. CDR3 length: 16 amino acids. CDR1 SGHTA and CDR2 FQGTGA come from the germline V gene. This chain's CDR3 is CASSLSPVRNYNEQFF. Here the CDR3 DNA reads TGTGCCAGCAGCTTAAGTCCAGTGAGGAACTACAATGAGCAGTTCTTC.

This clonotype was seen a few times. V and J are TRBV7-9 and TRBJ1-1; D unresolved. Germline CDR1 is SEHNR and CDR2 is FQNEAQ (reference sequence). CDR3 length: 16 amino acids. V lost 1 base, J lost 0 bases, and 12 bases lay in between. This CDR3 reads CASSLGVGRLNTEAFF. CDR3 nucleotide sequence: TGTGCCAGCAGCTTAGGAGTGGGCAGACTGAACACTGAAGCTTTCTTT.

There are a few counts of this clonotype. This sequence joins TRBV5-5 and TRBJ1-2; 9 bases map to TRBD1. This CDR3 is 15 amino acids long. Germline CDR1 reads SGHKS; CDR2 reads YYEKEE (reference sequence). With 4 bases clipped from V and 1 base from J, the junction kept 5 bases outside the gene matches. The CDR3 nucleotides read TGTGCCAGCAGCCCGAGACAGGGGGGTAACTATGGCTACACCTTC. Protein sequence: CASSPRQGGNYGYTF.

This clonotype has just a few counts. V usage is TRBV12-3 or TRBV12-4 and J usage is TRBJ2-2; D is possibly TRBD1 (6 bases). Trimming pared 1 base from V and 4 bases from J, leaving 7 bases between. The CDR3 extends over 14 amino acids. CDR3 coding DNA: TGTGCCAGCAGTTTAGGGACAGCCACCGGGGAGCTGTTTTTT. It translates to CASSLGTATGELFF.

The rearrangement links TRBV4-2 to TRBJ2-4, with 8 bases identical to TRBD2. Germline CDR1 LGHNA, CDR2 YNFKEQ. V lost 3 bases and J lost 4; bases outside the gene matches: 11. There are 17 residues in the CDR3. The CDR3 DNA reads TGTGCCAGCAGCCACCGAGGGAGCGGGGGCGCAAAAAACATTCAGTACTTC. Amino acid sequence: CASSHRGSGGAKNIQYF.

This clonotype was detected many times. The J gene is TRBJ2-7, the V gene TRBV7-9; D ambiguous. CDR1 and CDR2 (germline): SEHNR, FQNEAQ (reference sequence). The CDR3 runs to 11 residues. V lost 4 bases to trimming and J lost 6 bases, with 7 bases between them. The CDR3 DNA is TGTGCCAGCAGCTATGGCTCCGAGCAGTACTTC. Encoded protein: CASSYGSEQYF.

This clonotype was detected only a few times. The rearrangement links TRBV20-1 to TRBJ2-2; D ambiguous. Trimming removed 3 bases from V and 6 bases from J, with 11 bases in between. CDR3 length: 13 residues. CDR1 and CDR2 from the germline V gene are DFQATT and SNEGSKA (reference sequence). CDR3 nucleotides: TGCAGTGCTAGCGGAAGAAGGGCCGGGGAGCTGTTTTTT. Protein sequence: CSASGRRAGELFF.

The table lists this clonotype with a few counts. The chain uses TRBV5-1 and TRBJ1-1; D uncertain. CDR3 length equals 15 residues. Germline assignment: CDR1 SGHRS and CDR2 YFSETQ. V was pared by 0 bases and J by 10 bases, with 19 bases between. CDR3 nucleotide sequence: TGCGCCAGCAGCTTGGATGGACCCCCTTCTTCTGGAGCTTTCTTT. Translation: CASSLDGPPSSGAFF.

This sequence joins TRBV20-1 and TRBJ2-1; TRBD2 is a possible D gene (6 bases). V lost 6 bases, J lost 9 bases, and 15 bases lay in between. Germline CDR1 reads DFQATT; CDR2 reads SNEGSKA (reference sequence). The CDR3 spans 12 residues. CDR3 sequence (DNA): TGCAGTGCCGCAACTAGCCGGGTTGAGCAGTTCTTC. Translated: CSAATSRVEQFF.

The chain recombines TRBV7-9 with TRBJ2-3; D is unresolved. From germline, CDR1 is SEHNR and CDR2 FQNEAQ (reference sequence). The CDR3 runs 14 residues. Trimming stripped 6 bases from V and 0 bases from J, with 10 bases between. The DNA of the CDR3 is TGTGCCAGCAGGAAAAGCGAAAGCACAGATACGCAGTATTTT. The encoded protein is CASRKSESTDTQYF.

The chain uses TRBV7-6 and TRBJ1-1, with TRBD1 matching 9 bases. Germline CDR1 SGHVS, CDR2 FNYEAQ. J gave up 6 bases and V 5 bases, and 4 bases lay outside the gene matches. There are 13 residues in the CDR3. The CDR3 region is CASSHGQGPEAFF. In DNA, the CDR3 is TGTGCCAGCAGCCATGGACAGGGGCCTGAAGCTTTCTTT.

V is TRBV6-1 and J is TRBJ2-3, with D possibly being TRBD1 or TRBD2 (6 bases each). This CDR3 has 15 amino acids. V was shortened by 0 bases and J by 5 bases, with 12 bases between the two germline ends. From germline, CDR1 is MNHNS and CDR2 SASEGT. The CDR3 coding sequence is TGTGCCAGCAGTGAAGCGAATAGGGGGGTAGATACGCAGTATTTT. Residues: CASSEANRGVDTQYF.

V is TRBV7-9 and J is TRBJ2-3, with TRBD2 identical over 10 bases. The CDR3 is made up of 17 amino acids. V lost 3 bases to trimming and J lost 2 bases; unmatched junction nucleotides: 8. CDR1 is SEHNR and CDR2 is FQNEAQ in the germline V gene (reference sequence). The CDR3 spells CASSFITSGANTDTQYF. The DNA for the CDR3 is TGTGCCAGCAGCTTCATTACTAGCGGGGCTAACACAGATACGCAGTATTTT.

The V and J genes are TRBV5-3 and TRBJ2-1; TRBD2 matches 13 bases. TRBV5-3 is an ORF, with its function uncertain. Losses at the gene ends were 3 bases for V and 5 bases for J; bases not matched to a gene: 20. The CDR3 is 21 amino acids. The CDR3 bases are TGTGCCAGAAGCTCTACAAGGACTAGCGGGAGCCTCAATAATCGGAACAATGAGCAGTTCTTC. As protein: CARSSTRTSGSLNNRNNEQFF.

The CDR3 loop reads CRGTGRGGAEAFF. The CDR3 DNA reads as TGCAGGGGGACAGGTCGGGGAGGGGCTGAAGCTTTCTTT. The chain is built from TRBV20-1 and TRBJ1-1; 8 bases match TRBD1. The CDR3 has 13 amino acids. Germline CDR1 is DFQATT and CDR2 is SNEGSKA (reference sequence).

The chain is built from TRBV12-3 or TRBV12-4 and TRBJ2-1; the D gene is possibly TRBD2 (5 bases). Trimming cost V 2 bases and J 2 bases, with 10 bases left between them. The CDR3 has 15 amino acids. The CDR3: CASSLTGNTYNEQFF. CDR3 sequence (DNA): TGTGCCAGCAGTTTAACGGGGAATACCTACAATGAGCAGTTCTTC.

This clonotype was seen a handful of times. The chain joins TRBV14 to TRBJ2-1, with no clear D. Germline values: CDR1 SGHDN, CDR2 FVKESK. The V gene lost 0 bases and the J gene lost 7 bases, with 10 bases spanning the gap. The CDR3 runs 14 residues. CDR3 coding DNA: TGTGCCAGCAGCCAAGAGAGCTGGGATAATGAGCAGTTCTTC. It translates to CASSQESWDNEQFF.

This clonotype has a handful of counts. This chain joins TRBV5-1 and TRBJ2-1, with D maybe TRBD2 (7 bases). Trimming stripped 4 bases from V and 12 bases from J, with 20 bases between. This CDR3 contains 14 residues. Looked up from germline, CDR1 is SGHRS and CDR2 is YFSETQ. CDR3: CASSLGGTTKMQFF. Here the CDR3 DNA reads TGCGCCAGCAGCCTGGGGGGGACAACAAAAATGCAGTTCTTC. Using reference TRBV5-1 and TRBJ2-1 for the parts outside the CDR3, the full variable domain is KAGVTQTPRYLIKTRGQQVTLSCSPISGHRSVSWYQQTPGQGLQFLFEYFSETQRNKGNFPGRFSGRQFSNSRSEMNVSTLELGDSALYLCASSLGGTTKMQFFGPGTRLTVL.

This clonotype was seen a few times. The chain employs TRBV20-1 and TRBJ1-5; D remains unclear. The CDR3 length is 14 residues. The germline V and J ends were trimmed by 3 bases and 7 bases, with 16 bases remaining between them. Germline V gene lookup returns CDR1 DFQATT and CDR2 SNEGSKA (reference sequence). The CDR3 DNA reads TGCAGTGCTAGTTCTGGCAACCTCCTCCAGCCCCAGCATTTT. It specifies CSASSGNLLQPQHF.

The table lists this clonotype with a few counts. This sequence joins TRBV18 and TRBJ1-1; D gene unclear. CDR1 is KGHSH, CDR2 LQKENI, per germline. CDR3 size: 14 residues. The V and J ends lost 5 bases and 2 bases respectively, with 12 bases between them. CDR3 sequence (DNA): TGTGCCAGCTCAGGTCTAGTAGTAAACACTGAAGCTTTCTTT. Protein product: CASSGLVVNTEAFF.